A selection of T cell receptor beta chains follows, all from one sample in a study of a mutant IDH1 vaccine in newly diagnosed glioma. No antigen is known for these receptors. TCRdb keeps only in-frame clones here, not all; method: immunoSEQ multiplex PCR. Of about 86,000 clones listed, approximately 85% are singletons. This sample comprised PBMCs, obtained from a glioma patient whose treatment included an IDH1 peptide vaccine. The receptors come from a man aged 25 to 45 with glioma. Some clones in this sample may be carry-over from other donors' samples. The conserved cysteine and the conserved F or W are not part of the CDR3 here. Clone size is stated in some rows and not others, as once, few, many or a class when expanded.

V	size	J	CDR3
TRBV10-3	-	TRBJ1-5	AVRGSSNQPQH
TRBV27	once	TRBJ2-5	ASSFRGVETQY
TRBV28	-	TRBJ2-7	ASSLSSTGVSR
TRBV5-1	-	TRBJ2-7	ASSLEASGGLEQY
TRBV29-1	-	TRBJ2-7	SVDTGDEQY
TRBV7-9	-	TRBJ1-4	ASSFWTGEARGEKLF
TRBV10-3	-	TRBJ2-7	ATLGAGGHEQY
TRBV28	-	TRBJ1-2	ASSLPGGYGYT
TRBV15	once	TRBJ2-3	ATSREDGSLGGTQY
TRBV19	-	TRBJ1-1	ASSIIFPGGESGTEAF
TRBV7-2	-	TRBJ1-2	ASSLTVINYGYT
TRBV9	-	TRBJ1-3	ASSVEGSYSGNTIY
TRBV7-9	-	TRBJ2-1	ASSWRGDEQF
TRBV4-1	-	TRBJ1-1	ASSQAQGSTEAF
TRBV19	-	TRBJ2-5	ASSKSGAAETQY
TRBV18	-	TRBJ2-6	ASSPLAMSSGANVLT
TRBV6-1	once	TRBJ2-2	ASSPRTGQSGELF
TRBV30	-	TRBJ1-2	AWSRDSYGYT
TRBV30	-	TRBJ2-5	AGGPGQETQY
TRBV5-5	-	TRBJ1-1	ASSLAARGLTEAF
TRBV28	-	TRBJ1-5	ASSPSLDRGNQPQH
TRBV29-1	-	TRBJ2-5	SVLLGQGIQETQY
TRBV9	-	TRBJ2-1	ASSVGSGLAGVLYNEQF
TRBV4-1	-	TRBJ1-4	ASSHGQGADEKLF
TRBV21-1	-	TRBJ1-5	ARSGGGANQPQH
TRBV2	-	TRBJ2-5	ASRETGIQETQY
TRBV6-1	few	TRBJ2-5	ASRVGQGNVKTQY
TRBV7-2	-	TRBJ1-2	ASSAGRNYGYT
TRBV4-2	-	TRBJ1-4	ASSPKWASTNEKLF
TRBV19	-	TRBJ2-1	ASRAQGRARNEQF
TRBV20-1	-	TRBJ2-5	SVGETQY
TRBV5-1	-	TRBJ1-1	ASSLGVDATEAF
TRBV10-3	-	TRBJ1-2	AISESIGTRRGYT
TRBV6-4	-	TRBJ2-3	ASSDSGVDTQY
TRBV5-1	few	TRBJ2-3	ASSGGGDTQY